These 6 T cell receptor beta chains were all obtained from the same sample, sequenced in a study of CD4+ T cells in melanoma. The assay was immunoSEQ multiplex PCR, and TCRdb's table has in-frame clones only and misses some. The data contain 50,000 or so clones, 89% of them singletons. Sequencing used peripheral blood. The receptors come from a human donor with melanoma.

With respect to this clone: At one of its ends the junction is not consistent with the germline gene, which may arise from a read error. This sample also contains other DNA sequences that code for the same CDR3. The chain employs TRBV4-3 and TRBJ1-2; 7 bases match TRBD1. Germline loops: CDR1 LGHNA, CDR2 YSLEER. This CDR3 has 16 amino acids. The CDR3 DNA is TGCGCCAGCAGCCAAGAGTTCTCCGGGACAGCCTATGGCTATACCTTC. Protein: CASSQEFSGTAYGYTF.

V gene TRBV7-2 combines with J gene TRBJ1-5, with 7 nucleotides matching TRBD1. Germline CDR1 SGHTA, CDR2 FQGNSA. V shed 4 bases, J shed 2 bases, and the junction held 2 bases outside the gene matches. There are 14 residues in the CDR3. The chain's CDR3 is CASSSTGGNQPQHF. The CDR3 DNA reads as TGTGCCAGCAGCTCCACAGGGGGCAATCAGCCCCAGCATTTT.

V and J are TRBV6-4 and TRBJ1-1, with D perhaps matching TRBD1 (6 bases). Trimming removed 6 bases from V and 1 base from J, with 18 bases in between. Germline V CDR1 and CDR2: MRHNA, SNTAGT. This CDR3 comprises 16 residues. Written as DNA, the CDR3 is TGTGCCAGCAGCCCCACAGGGCGGTTACAGAACACTGAAGCTTTCTTT. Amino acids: CASSPTGRLQNTEAFF.

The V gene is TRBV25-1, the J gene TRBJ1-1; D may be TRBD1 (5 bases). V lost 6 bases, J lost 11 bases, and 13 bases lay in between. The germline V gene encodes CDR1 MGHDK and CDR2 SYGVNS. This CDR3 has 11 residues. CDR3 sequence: CASRRGGDAFF. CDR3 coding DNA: TGTGCCAGCAGAAGGGGAGGTGACGCTTTCTTT.

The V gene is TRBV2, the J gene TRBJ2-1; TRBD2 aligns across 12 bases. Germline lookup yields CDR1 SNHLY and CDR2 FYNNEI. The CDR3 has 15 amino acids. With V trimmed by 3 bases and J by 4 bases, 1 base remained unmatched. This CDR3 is CASSDLAGGYNEQFF. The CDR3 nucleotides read TGTGCCAGCAGTGATCTAGCGGGGGGGTACAATGAGCAGTTCTTC.

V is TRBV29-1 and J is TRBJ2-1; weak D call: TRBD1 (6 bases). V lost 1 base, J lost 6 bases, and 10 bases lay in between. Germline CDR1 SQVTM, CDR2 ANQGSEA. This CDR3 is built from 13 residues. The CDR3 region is CSVEGTVGNEQFF. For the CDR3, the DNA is TGCAGCGTTGAAGGGACAGTAGGCAATGAGCAGTTCTTC.